This TCR beta chain is drawn from a study of T cells in Graves' hyperthyroidism and ophthalmopathy. This CDR3 is built from 12 residues. The V and J ends lost 5 bases and 3 bases, in that order; junction bases with no gene match: 4. Germline values: CDR1 SQVTM, CDR2 ANQGSEA. This clonotype was picked up many times. Its antigen is not known. Study-level points and caveats: Peripheral blood also featured most of the thyroid clonotypes expanded above 0.001.

Researchers amplified the TCR beta CDR3 regions from RNA transcripts. The HTBI set primed first-round TCR CDR3 RT-PCR. TCRdb itself ran the multiplex PCR reads through MiXCR, one entry per CDR3 protein. The sample yields about 740,000 distinct CDR3 sequences, 14% seen once. This sequence originates from a young woman with Graves' hyperthyroidism. The chain has TRBV29-1 and TRBJ2-7; 7 bases are a match to TRBD1. Sequencing used blood. CDR3 sequence: CSVTGQDYEQYF. CDR3 in DNA: TGCAGCGTTACCGGACAGGACTACGAGCAGTACTTC.